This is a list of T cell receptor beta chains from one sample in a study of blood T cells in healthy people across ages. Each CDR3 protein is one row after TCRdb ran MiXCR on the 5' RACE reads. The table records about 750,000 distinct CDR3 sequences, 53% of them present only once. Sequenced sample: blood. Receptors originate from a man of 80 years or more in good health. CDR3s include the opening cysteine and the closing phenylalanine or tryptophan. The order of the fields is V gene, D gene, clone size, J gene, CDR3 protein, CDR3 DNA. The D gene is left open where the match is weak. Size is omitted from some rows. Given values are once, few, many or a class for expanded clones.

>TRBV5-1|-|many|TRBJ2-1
CASSPGGGTPHNEQFF
TGCGCCAGCAGCCCCGGCGGGGGCACCCCGCACAATGAGCAGTTCTTC
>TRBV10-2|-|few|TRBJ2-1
CATLGGGLGNEQFF
TGCGCCACCTTGGGGGGGGGCCTAGGAAATGAGCAGTTCTTC
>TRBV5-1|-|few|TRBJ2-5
CASTRTLQETQYF
TGCGCCAGCACGAGGACACTTCAAGAGACCCAGTACTTC
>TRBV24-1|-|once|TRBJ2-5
CATSEHQGVGETQYF
TGTGCCACCAGTGAACACCAGGGTGTTGGGGAGACCCAGTACTTC
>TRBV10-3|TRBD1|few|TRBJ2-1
CAISGDRAARDGQFF
TGTGCCATCAGCGGTGACAGGGCTGCCAGAGATGGGCAGTTCTTC
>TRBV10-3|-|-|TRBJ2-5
CATSRGTKEETQYF
TGTGCCACTAGTCGGGGGACGAAGGAAGAGACCCAGTACTTC
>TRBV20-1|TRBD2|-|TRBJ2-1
CSARELASGTSYEQFF
TGCAGTGCTAGAGAGCTTGCTAGCGGGACCTCCTACGAGCAGTTCTTC
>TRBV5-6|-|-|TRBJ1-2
CASSTGLGSDGYTF
TGTGCCAGCAGCACGGGCCTTGGGTCCGATGGCTACACCTTC
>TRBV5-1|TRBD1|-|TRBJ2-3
CASSLTGGKPDTQYF
TGCGCCAGCAGCTTGACAGGGGGCAAGCCAGATACGCAGTATTTT
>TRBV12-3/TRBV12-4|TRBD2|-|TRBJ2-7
CASRDSGTYEQYF
TGTGCCAGCAGAGATAGCGGGACCTACGAGCAGTACTTC
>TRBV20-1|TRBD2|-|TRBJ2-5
CSAGEGSQETQYF
TGCAGTGCCGGGGAGGGTTCACAAGAGACCCAGTACTTC
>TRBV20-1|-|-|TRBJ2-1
CSARSLGEQFF
TGCAGTGCTAGATCTCTTGGTGAGCAGTTCTTC
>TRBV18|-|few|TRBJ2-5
CASFTTDSGVIETQYF
TGTGCCAGCTTCACCACCGACTCAGGGGTTATTGAGACCCAGTACTTC
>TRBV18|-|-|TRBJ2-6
CASQQVVPGANVLTF
TGTGCCAGCCAACAGGTGGTGCCTGGGGCCAACGTCCTGACTTTC
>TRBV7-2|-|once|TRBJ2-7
CASSRAGGGSYEQYF
TGTGCCAGCAGCCGAGCAGGAGGAGGCTCCTACGAGCAGTACTTC
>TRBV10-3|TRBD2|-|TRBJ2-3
CAAQLAGGTDTQYF
TGTGCCGCACAACTAGCGGGAGGCACAGATACGCAGTATTTT
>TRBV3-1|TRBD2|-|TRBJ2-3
CASSQSGTSGSAYAYF
TGTGCCAGCAGCCAGTCGGGGACTAGCGGGAGCGCATACGCGTATTTT
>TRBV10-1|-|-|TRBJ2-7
CASNRDGYEQYF
TGCGCCAGTAACCGGGACGGCTACGAGCAGTACTTC
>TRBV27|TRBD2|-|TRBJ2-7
CASSLSGSGAGGAYEQYF
TGTGCCAGCAGTTTATCGGGGTCAGGAGCGGGAGGCGCCTACGAGCAGTACTTC
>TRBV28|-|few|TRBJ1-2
CASSPPRAHGYTF
TGTGCCAGCAGTCCGCCCAGGGCTCATGGCTACACCTTC
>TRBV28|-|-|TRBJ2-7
CASTPLLGFSYEQYF
TGTGCCAGCACCCCACTCCTTGGATTCTCCTACGAGCAGTACTTC
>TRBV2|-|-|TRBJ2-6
CASRDLKSSGANVLTF
TGTGCCAGCAGGGACCTAAAGAGTTCTGGGGCCAACGTCCTGACTTTC
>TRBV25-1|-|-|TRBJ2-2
CASSGARGGLNTGELFF
TGTGCCAGCAGTGGAGCCAGGGGAGGCCTTAACACCGGGGAGCTGTTTTTT
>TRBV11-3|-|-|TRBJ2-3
CASSRGTTDTQYF
TGTGCCAGCAGCCGCGGGACCACAGATACGCAGTATTTT
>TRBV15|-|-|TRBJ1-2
CATSRPGVLYGYTF
TGTGCCACCAGCCGTCCGGGGGTGCTCTATGGCTACACCTTC
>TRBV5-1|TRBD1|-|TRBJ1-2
CASSYTDRGNYGYTF
TGCGCCAGCAGCTACACGGACAGGGGGAATTATGGCTACACCTTC
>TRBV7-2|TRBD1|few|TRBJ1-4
CASSFPGQVTEKLFF
TGTGCCAGCAGCTTTCCGGGACAGGTCACGGAAAAACTGTTTTTT
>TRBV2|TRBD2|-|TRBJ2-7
CASNEALILAGEQYF
TGTGCCAGCAATGAAGCCCTGATACTAGCGGGAGAGCAGTACTTC
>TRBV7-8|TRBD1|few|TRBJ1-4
CASSLRAGQGDEKLFF
TGTGCCAGCAGCCTTAGGGCGGGACAGGGGGATGAAAAACTGTTTTTT
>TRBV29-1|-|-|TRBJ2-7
CSVAGQTVSYEQYF
TGCAGCGTTGCAGGGCAGACAGTCTCCTACGAGCAGTACTTC
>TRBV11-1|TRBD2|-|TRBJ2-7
CASSPWGLAGSREQYF
TGTGCCAGCAGCCCCTGGGGGCTAGCGGGAAGTCGCGAGCAGTACTTC
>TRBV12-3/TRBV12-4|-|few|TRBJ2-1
CATTHRGRTNNEQFF
TGTGCCACCACACACCGAGGGCGGACCAACAATGAGCAGTTCTTC
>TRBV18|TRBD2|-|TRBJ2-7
CASSRVPGRSGQEIQYF
TGTGCCAGCTCACGAGTTCCGGGGCGTAGCGGGCAAGAGATCCAGTACTTC
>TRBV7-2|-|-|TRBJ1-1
CASSLVRNTEAFF
TGTGCCAGCAGCTTAGTTCGGAACACTGAAGCTTTCTTT
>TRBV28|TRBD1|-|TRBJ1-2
CASSFADRLNYGYTF
TGTGCCAGCAGTTTTGCGGACAGGCTAAACTATGGCTACACCTTC
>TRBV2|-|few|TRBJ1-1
CASARQMNTEAFF
TGTGCCAGCGCGAGACAGATGAACACTGAAGCTTTCTTT
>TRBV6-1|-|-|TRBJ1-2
CAGSEQEGLWGGYTF
TGTGCCGGCAGTGAGCAGGAGGGGCTTTGGGGTGGCTACACCTTC
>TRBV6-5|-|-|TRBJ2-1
CASSYSWTINEQFF
TGTGCCAGCAGTTACTCGTGGACCATAAATGAGCAGTTCTTC
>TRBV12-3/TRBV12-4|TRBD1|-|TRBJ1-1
CASRQGTGALGTEAFF
TGTGCCAGCAGACAAGGGACAGGGGCCCTAGGCACTGAAGCTTTCTTT
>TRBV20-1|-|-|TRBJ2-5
CSPYGTHQETQYF
TGCAGTCCTTACGGGACACATCAAGAGACCCAGTACTTC
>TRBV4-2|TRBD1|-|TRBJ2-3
CASSLEGQAGTDTQYF
TGTGCCAGCAGCCTCGAGGGACAGGCCGGGACAGATACGCAGTATTTT
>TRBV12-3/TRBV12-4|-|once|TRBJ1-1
CASRPNGINTEAFF
TGTGCCAGCAGACCCAACGGGATTAACACTGAAGCTTTCTTT
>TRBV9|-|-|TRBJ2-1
CASSVGTIGNEQFF
TGTGCCAGCAGCGTAGGGACCATCGGGAATGAGCAGTTCTTC
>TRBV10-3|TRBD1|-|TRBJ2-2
CAITGQGYTGELFF
TGTGCCATCACGGGACAGGGATACACCGGGGAGCTGTTTTTT
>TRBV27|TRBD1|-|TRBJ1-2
CASTLQTGGVYGYTF
TGTGCCAGCACCCTACAGACAGGGGGCGTCTATGGCTACACCTTC
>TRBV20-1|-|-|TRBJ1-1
CSATAGNPLTEAFF
TGCAGTGCTACTGCAGGGAATCCGTTAACTGAAGCTTTCTTT
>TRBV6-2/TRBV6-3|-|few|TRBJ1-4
CASSRNEKLFF
TGTGCCAGCAGCCGGAATGAAAAACTGTTTTTT
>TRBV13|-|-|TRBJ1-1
CASSPGGPEAFF
TGTGCCAGCAGCCCAGGCGGTCCTGAAGCTTTCTTT
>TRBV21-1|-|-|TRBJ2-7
CASSKEGQGAPYEQYF
TGTGCCAGCAGCAAAGAAGGGCAGGGTGCGCCCTACGAGCAGTACTTC
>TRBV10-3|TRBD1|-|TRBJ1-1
CAIRGQGTNTEAFF
TGTGCCATCAGGGGACAGGGTACAAACACTGAAGCTTTCTTT
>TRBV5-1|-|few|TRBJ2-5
CASSPMGGGKEQYF
TGCGCCAGCAGCCCCATGGGGGGTGGAAAAGAGCAGTACTTC
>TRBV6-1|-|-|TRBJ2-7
CASSDSPGAAYEQYF
TGTGCCAGCAGTGACAGTCCCGGGGCCGCCTACGAGCAGTACTTC
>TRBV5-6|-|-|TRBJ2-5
CASSLKGQGVRTQYF
TGTGCCAGCAGCCTGAAAGGGCAAGGGGTGAGGACCCAGTACTTC
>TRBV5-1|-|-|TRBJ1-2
CASGNRFAYGYTF
TGCGCCAGCGGCAACAGGTTCGCCTATGGCTACACCTTC
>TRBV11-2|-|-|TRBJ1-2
CASSPTRGHELYGYTF
TGTGCCAGCAGCCCGACTCGAGGACACGAGCTCTATGGCTACACCTTC